What follows are 4 T cell receptor beta chains derived from one specimen sequenced in a study of T cell responses to AZD1222 COVID-19 vaccine. Generated by immunoSEQ multiplex PCR, the TCRdb table keeps only in-frame clones and is missing some. The sample records over 85,000 clones, around 90% being singletons. This sample comprised peripheral blood, obtained on day 0 of AZD1222 vaccination. Receptors were obtained from an adult in good health.

V usage is TRBV27 and J usage is TRBJ2-3, with 7 bases matching TRBD1. This CDR3 region has 15 residues. Per the germline V gene, CDR1 is MNHEY and CDR2 is SMNVEV (reference sequence). With 5 bases clipped from V and 4 bases from J, the junction kept 9 bases outside the gene matches. The CDR3 spells CASSPGTVVPDTQYF. The CDR3 bases are TGTGCCAGCAGTCCAGGGACAGTTGTCCCAGATACGCAGTATTTT.

The chain uses TRBV6-5 and TRBJ1-1; 9 bases fit TRBD1. V was clipped by 5 bases and J by 2 bases; unmatched bases: 6. In germline, CDR1 is MNHEY, CDR2 SVGAGI. The CDR3 extends over 15 amino acids. The CDR3 region has the DNA TGTGCCAGCAGTCAGGACAGGGGACCCAACACTGAAGCTTTCTTT. This encodes CASSQDRGPNTEAFF.

The chain couples TRBV19 to TRBJ2-1; D is ambiguous. V lost 5 bases, J lost 3 bases, and 8 bases lay in between. Per germline, CDR1 LNHDA and CDR2 SQIVND (reference sequence). The CDR3 consists of 13 residues. CDR3 nucleotides: TGTGCCAGTAGTTTGTGGTACTACAATGAGCAGTTCTTC. It encodes CASSLWYYNEQFF.

The chain has TRBV7-6 and TRBJ2-1; D possibly corresponds to TRBD2 (6 bases). The CDR3 length is 15 residues. Trimming stripped 5 bases from V and 6 bases from J, with 17 bases between. Germline V gives CDR1 SGHVS, CDR2 FNYEAQ. CDR3 sequence: CASSLGWGTPNEQFF. CDR3 coding DNA: TGTGCCAGCAGCCTAGGCTGGGGGACTCCCAATGAGCAGTTCTTC.